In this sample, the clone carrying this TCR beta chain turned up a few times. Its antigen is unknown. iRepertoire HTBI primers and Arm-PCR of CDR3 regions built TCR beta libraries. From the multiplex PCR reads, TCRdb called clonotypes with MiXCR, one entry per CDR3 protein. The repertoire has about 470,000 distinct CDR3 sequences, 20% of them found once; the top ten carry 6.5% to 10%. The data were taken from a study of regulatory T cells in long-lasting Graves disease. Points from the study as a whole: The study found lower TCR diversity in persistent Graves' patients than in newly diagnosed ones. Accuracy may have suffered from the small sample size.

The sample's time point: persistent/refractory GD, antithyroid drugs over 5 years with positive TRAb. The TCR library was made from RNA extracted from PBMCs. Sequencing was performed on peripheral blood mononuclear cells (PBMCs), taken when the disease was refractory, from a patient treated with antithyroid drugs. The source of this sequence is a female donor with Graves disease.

The CDR3 DNA is TGTGCCAGCAGTGCCCGACGGTTTAGCTCCTACGAGCAGTACTTC. It is translated as CASSARRFSSYEQYF. The rearrangement links TRBV28 to TRBJ2-7; D is uncertain. The V end lost 5 bases, the J end lost 0 bases, and 14 bases lay between the germline ends. The length of the CDR3 is 15 residues. Germline V gives CDR1 MDHEN, CDR2 SYDVKM. The full variable domain, rest sourced from reference TRBV28 and TRBJ2-7, is DVKVTQSSRYLVKRTGEKVFLECVQDMDHENMFWYRQDPGLGLRLIYFSYDVKMKEKGDIPEGYSVSREKKERFSLILESASTNQTSMYLCASSARRFSSYEQYFGPGTRLTVT.